This T cell receptor beta chain was sequenced for a study of T-cell memory formation after mild COVID-19. About the research overall: TCR clustering was largely donor specific.

Study results and limitations: Contracting clones from day 15 to 85 showed balanced CD4/CD8; later expanders favored CD4+. Some clones that responded were present in memory (sampled pre-infection), which suggests cross-reactive memory joined.

This clonotype was observed a few times. Its antigen is unidentified. 5'RACE with constant-segment primers built TCRalpha and TCRbeta cDNA libraries with UMIs. TCRdb re-analysed the 5' RACE reads in MiXCR, keeping a single row per CDR3 protein. The sample has around 200,000 distinct CDR3 sequences; about 18% are singletons. The germline V gene encodes CDR1 MNHNS and CDR2 SASEGT. The CDR3 is 13 amino acids. The V gene lost 6 bases and the J gene lost 1 base, with 9 bases spanning the gap. Source material: PBMCs or a T cell subset sorted from them (not recorded which). The chain links TRBV6-1 to TRBJ1-1; TRBD1 is a possible D gene (6 bases). This clonotype originated in a young man who had mild COVID-19 (a few samples of this study predate the infection). Cell type and time point are not known. The CDR3 region is CASSETGNTEAFF. CDR3 sequence (DNA): TGTGCCAGCAGCGAGACAGGGAACACTGAAGCTTTCTTT.